This TCR beta chain was recorded in a study of PD-L1 blockade in urothelial cancer. Trimming left V 6 bases short and J 3 bases short, with 15 bases between. The CDR3 totals 13 residues. The germline V gene has CDR1 SQVTM and CDR2 ANQGSEA. The data were produced by immunoSEQ multiplex PCR, yet TCRdb's version contains in-frame clones alone and is incomplete. This sample has 55,000 or so clones, with 84% found just once. The source material was PBMCs, sampled around atezolizumab (anti-PD-L1) treatment. This clonotype was sampled from a man aged 35 to 55 with urothelial cancer. The genes are TRBV29-1 and TRBJ2-7; D is uncertain. CDR3 protein: CSVGAHGSYEQYF. The DNA of the CDR3 is TGCAGCGTCGGAGCTCACGGAAGCTACGAGCAGTACTTC.